The 21 T cell receptor beta chains below were found in one sample sequenced in a study of graft-versus-host responses after intestinal transplantation (dated by TCRdb to the early 2020s). The library was generated by the immunoSEQ multiplex PCR assay. Imported from immuneACCESS, the table was reduced by TCRdb to in-frame sequences with V and J called. These copies leave out some clones; in studies compared against another copy, an unresolved V gene accounts for under half, and the cause of the remainder is not known. A total of almost 55,000 clones appear in this sample, less than 95% of them only once. The top ten constitute approximately 5.1% of the sample. This sample comprised PBMCs, obtained 650 to 680 days after intestinal transplant. The receptors come from a human patient who received an intestinal transplant, so some T cells may come from the graft donor.

This clone was seen a few times. This rearrangement joins TRBV7-6 to TRBJ2-5; D may correspond to TRBD1 or TRBD2 (5 bases each). Germline V gene lookup returns CDR1 SGHVS and CDR2 FNYEAQ. This CDR3 contains 15 residues. Trimming cost V 5 bases and J 5 bases, with 18 bases left between them. The CDR3 DNA is TGTGCCAGCAGCATACCTTCGGGGACGCGGGAGACCCAGTACTTC. Protein: CASSIPSGTRETQYF.

J is TRBJ2-2 and V is TRBV6-4; 8 positions match TRBD2. The CDR3 totals 15 residues. Germline values: CDR1 MRHNA, CDR2 SNTAGT. J gave up 5 bases and V 5 bases, and 7 bases lay outside the gene matches. The CDR3 DNA is TGTGCCAGCAGTCGCAGCGGGGGAGGGACCGGGGAGCTGTTTTTT. It is translated as CASSRSGGGTGELFF.

This sequence joins TRBV7-2 and TRBJ1-1, with D unclear. V lost 5 bases and J 1 base, leaving 11 bases between the germline ends. The CDR3 loop spans 14 amino acids. Germline assignment: CDR1 SGHTA and CDR2 FQGNSA. The DNA for the CDR3 is TGTGCCAGCAGCCCACAACTTAAGAACACTGAAGCTTTCTTT. Encoded protein: CASSPQLKNTEAFF.

On this clone: Other DNA sequences in this sample translate to the same CDR3. V gene TRBV9 combines with J gene TRBJ2-7; 10 bases fit TRBD2. The CDR3 totals 17 residues. V was pared by 0 bases and J by 6 bases, with 12 bases of the junction left unmatched. Germline V gives CDR1 SGDLS, CDR2 YYNGEE. The chain's CDR3 is CASSVGGGLASSGEQYF. CDR3 coding DNA: TGTGCCAGCAGCGTAGGAGGGGGACTAGCGAGCTCGGGCGAGCAGTACTTC.

The chain uses TRBV9 and TRBJ2-7, with TRBD1 identical over 9 bases. Per the germline V gene, CDR1 is SGDLS and CDR2 is YYNGEE. V shed 0 bases and J 4 bases; nucleotides not matched to a gene: 5. CDR3 length equals 15 residues. The CDR3 loop reads CASSVATGGGYEQYF. CDR3 nucleotide sequence: TGTGCCAGCAGCGTAGCTACAGGGGGCGGGTACGAGCAGTACTTC.

In this sample, this clone turned up once. Compared with germline, one end of the junction differs, possibly owing to a read error. The chain recombines TRBV2 with TRBJ1-1, with 7 bases lining up with TRBD1. The CDR3 contains 14 residues. CDR1 is SNHLY, CDR2 FYNNEI, per germline. The CDR3 DNA reads as TGTGCCAGCAGTGAAGCCTCGTCGGACAGGCAGACTGATTGG. It codes for CASSEASSDRQTDW.

The chain recombines TRBV11-2 with TRBJ2-5, with D unclear. Looked up from germline, CDR1 is SGHAT and CDR2 is FQNNGV. CDR3 length: 14 residues. V was clipped by 2 bases and J by 5 bases, with 12 bases between them. The CDR3 here is CASSLNLGVETQYF. In DNA form, the CDR3 reads TGTGCCAGCAGCTTAAACTTGGGCGTGGAGACCCAGTACTTC.

The chain combines TRBV19 with TRBJ2-3, with D uncertain. Trimming took 0 bases from V and 11 from J, leaving 12 bases between them. The CDR3 runs to 13 residues. In germline, CDR1 is LNHDA, CDR2 SQIVND (reference sequence). CDR3: CASSIDIGVLQYF. CDR3 DNA: TGTGCCAGTAGTATAGATATAGGAGTATTGCAGTATTTT.

The rearrangement uses TRBV7-3 and TRBJ2-6, with unresolved D. CDR1 and CDR2 from the germline V gene are SGHTA and FQGTGA. V dropped 6 bases and J dropped 0 bases, with 6 bases sitting between them. The CDR3 sequence is 14 residues long. CDR3 sequence (DNA): TGTGCCAGCAGGGAGCACTCTGGGGCCAACGTCCTGACTTTC. Its protein product is CASREHSGANVLTF.

The chain has TRBV5-1 and TRBJ1-3, with 8 nucleotides matching TRBD1. With V trimmed by 5 bases and J by 2 bases, 3 bases remained unmatched. In germline, CDR1 is SGHRS, CDR2 YFSETQ. This CDR3 is built from 14 residues. Written as DNA, the CDR3 is TGCGCCAGCAGTACCAGGGGGCCTGGAAACACCATATATTTT. Translation gives CASSTRGPGNTIYF.

Written as DNA, the CDR3 is TGTGCCTGGAGCTCTGGGGTTGGCACAGATACGCAGTATTTT. It yields the protein CAWSSGVGTDTQYF. The chain carries TRBV30 and TRBJ2-3; no firm D call. Germline-derived CDR1 and CDR2 are GTSNPN and SVGIG (reference sequence). The CDR3 length is 14 residues. V lost 3 bases to trimming and J lost 1 base, with 11 bases between them.

This clone is judged medium-sized. V gene TRBV12-5 combines with J gene TRBJ2-7; weak D call: TRBD1 (6 bases). CDR3 length: 15 residues. V was shortened by 4 bases and J by 2 bases, with 15 bases between the two germline ends. Per germline, CDR1 LGHNT and CDR2 FRNRAP. CDR3 DNA sequence: TGTGCTAGTGGTTGGACAGTAACACCTCCCTACGAGCAGTACTTC. Amino acid sequence: CASGWTVTPPYEQYF.

V gene TRBV18 combines with J gene TRBJ1-2, with unresolved D. Germline V CDR1 and CDR2: KGHSH, LQKENI. V was trimmed by 2 bases and J by 8 bases, leaving 12 bases between them. The CDR3 runs 13 residues. The CDR3 coding sequence is TGTGCCAGCTCACCATACGGCAGTCGCGGCTACACCTTC. Translated: CASSPYGSRGYTF.

This sequence joins TRBV7-9 and TRBJ2-5, with D possibly TRBD1 on 5 matching bases. V was shortened by 2 bases and J by 5 bases, with 15 bases between the two germline ends. From germline, CDR1 is SEHNR and CDR2 FQNEAQ (reference sequence). This CDR3 is 15 amino acids long. The CDR3 spells CASSLILKKGETQYF. The CDR3 nucleotides read TGTGCCAGCAGCTTAATCCTAAAGAAGGGGGAGACCCAGTACTTC.

This chain links TRBV4-1 with TRBJ2-7; either TRBD1 or TRBD2 may supply D (6 bases each). The V and J ends lost 4 bases and 6 bases respectively, with 13 bases between them. CDR1 and CDR2 from the germline V gene are MGHRA and YSYEKL. This CDR3 region has 13 residues. CDR3 nucleotide sequence: TGCGCCAGCAGCCCCTGGGGGGCTGGCGAGCAGTACTTC. Translating gives CASSPWGAGEQYF.

The chain combines TRBV21-1 with TRBJ2-2; the DNA was not used to check the table's D call, TRBD1. TRBV21-1 is classified as a pseudogene. CDR3 length: 14 residues. CDR3 sequence (DNA): TGTGCCAGCAGCGAACAGGAAAGGGTCGGGGAGCTGTTTTTT. Translated: CASSEQERVGELFF.

This clone came up once. V is TRBV5-1 and J is TRBJ1-3; TRBD1 aligns across 7 bases. V gave up 7 bases and J gave up 2 bases; unmatched junction bases: 12. The CDR3 consists of 16 residues. Germline CDR1 reads SGHRS; CDR2 reads YFSETQ. The CDR3 reads CASSTGQTGPGNTIYF. The CDR3 bases are TGCGCCAGCTCTACAGGTCAGACAGGGCCTGGAAACACCATATATTTT. The whole variable domain, filled in from reference TRBV5-1 and TRBJ1-3, reads KAGVTQTPRYLIKTRGQQVTLSCSPISGHRSVSWYQQTPGQGLQFLFEYFSETQRNKGNFPGRFSGRQFSNSRSEMNVSTLELGDSALYLCASSTGQTGPGNTIYFGEGSWLTVV.

The gene calls are TRBV11-2 and TRBJ2-7; tentatively, D is TRBD1 (5 bases). From germline, CDR1 is SGHAT and CDR2 FQNNGV. The CDR3 loop spans 15 amino acids. With 4 bases removed from V and 3 bases from J, the gap between germline ends came to 16 bases. CDR3 coding DNA: TGTGCCAGCAGCTCCTTTCTACAGGCCAGCTACGAGCAGTACTTC. Encoded protein: CASSSFLQASYEQYF.

The count of this clone is one. The rearrangement uses TRBV18 and TRBJ2-1; perhaps D is TRBD1 or TRBD2 (5 bases each). With 0 bases removed from V and 6 bases from J, the gap between germline ends came to 6 bases. Germline assignment: CDR1 KGHSH and CDR2 LQKENI. The CDR3 contains 13 residues. The CDR3 loop reads CASSPPGTNEQFF. In DNA, the CDR3 is TGTGCCAGCTCACCACCGGGGACCAATGAGCAGTTCTTC.

The rearrangement joins TRBV23-1 to TRBJ2-7; D is ambiguous. TRBV23-1 is an ORF for which the function is uncertain. The CDR3 totals 15 residues. V shed 1 base and J shed 7 bases, with 17 bases lying between them. DNA for the CDR3: TGCGCCAGCAGTCAATGCGAAGGAGCCGTGTGGGAGCAGTACTTC. It encodes CASSQCEGAVWEQYF.

This chain links TRBV7-9 with TRBJ1-2; D call uncertain. The germline V gene encodes CDR1 SEHNR and CDR2 FQNEAQ (reference sequence). The CDR3 consists of 12 residues. Deletions cut 3 bases from V and 7 bases from J, with 9 bases between. In nucleotides, the CDR3 is TGTGCCAGCAGCTTGAGCCCATTTGGCTACACCTTC. Encoded protein: CASSLSPFGYTF.